This T cell receptor (beta chain) was retrieved from a study of vaccination effects on CD4 cells after COVID-19. Study-level points and caveats: Convalescent patients in the study were few, and early post-infection timepoints were absent. Both infection-induced and vaccine-induced clones contracted markedly at late post-vaccination timepoints.

Antigen-specific CD4+ T cells were first expanded with viral peptide pools by the ViraFEST assay and only then sequenced. The authors isolated CD4+ T cells after approximately 9 days of culture. People in the vaccine group had not been infected with SARS-CoV-2 before, and their nucleocapsid antibodies were negative. Some 2.2 million PBMC per well received 10 IU/ml IL-2 and roughly 10 ug/ml peptides in culture. On this clone: The antigen is undetermined.

CDR1 is SGHTA, CDR2 FQGNSA, per germline. V was pared by 6 bases and J by 9 bases, with 4 bases of the junction left unmatched. The CDR3 consists of 12 residues. Data came from immunoSEQ multiplex PCR; TCRdb stores just in-frame clones and leaves some out. The data hold 25,000 to 30,000 clones, with over 65% observed a single time. The receptor was derived from a human donor who received a COVID-19 vaccine. Source: CD4+ T cells from PBMCs cultured with HCoV-NL63 spike peptides, taken before COVID-19 vaccination. V gene TRBV7-2 combines with J gene TRBJ2-4; 8 positions match TRBD1. In DNA form, the CDR3 reads TGTGCCAGCAGGTCCGACAGGGGCATTCAGTACTTC. Its translation: CASRSDRGIQYF.